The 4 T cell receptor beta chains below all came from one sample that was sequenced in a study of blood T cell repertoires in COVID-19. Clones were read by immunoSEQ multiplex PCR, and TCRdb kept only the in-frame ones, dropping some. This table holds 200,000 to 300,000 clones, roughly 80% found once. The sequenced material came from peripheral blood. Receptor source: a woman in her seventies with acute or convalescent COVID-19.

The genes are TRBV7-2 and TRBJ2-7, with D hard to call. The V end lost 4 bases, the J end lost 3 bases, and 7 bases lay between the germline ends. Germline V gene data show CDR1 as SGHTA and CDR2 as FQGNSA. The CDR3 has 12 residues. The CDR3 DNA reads TGTGCCAGCAGCTCCTTTTTCTACGAGCAGTACTTC. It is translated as CASSSFFYEQYF.

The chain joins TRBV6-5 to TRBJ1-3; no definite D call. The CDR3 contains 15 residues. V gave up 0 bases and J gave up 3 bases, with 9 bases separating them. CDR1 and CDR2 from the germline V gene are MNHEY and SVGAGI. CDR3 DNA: TGTGCCAGCAGTTACTCTCTTAGATATGGAAACACCATATATTTT. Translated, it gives CASSYSLRYGNTIYF.

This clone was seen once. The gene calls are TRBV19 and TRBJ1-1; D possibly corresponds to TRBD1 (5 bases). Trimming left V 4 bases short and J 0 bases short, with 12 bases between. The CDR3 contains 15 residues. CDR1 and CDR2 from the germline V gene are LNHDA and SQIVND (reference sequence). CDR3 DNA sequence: TGTGCCAGTAGTACCCGACGGGGGATGAACACTGAAGCTTTCTTT. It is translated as CASSTRRGMNTEAFF.

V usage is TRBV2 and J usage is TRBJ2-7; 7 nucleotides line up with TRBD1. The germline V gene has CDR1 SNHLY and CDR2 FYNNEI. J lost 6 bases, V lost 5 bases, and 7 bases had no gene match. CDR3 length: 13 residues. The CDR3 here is CASSSRQGSEQYF. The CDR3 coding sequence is TGTGCCAGCAGTTCTAGACAGGGCTCCGAGCAGTACTTC.